This T cell receptor (beta chain) was captured in a study of shared clonotypes between healthy human individuals. Study observations and caveats: Some naive CD4 clonotypes, 4% to 6%, turned up in common across several donors.

V lost 0 bases and J 0 bases, leaving 18 bases between the germline ends. CDR1 and CDR2 from the germline V gene are MGHRA and YSYEKL. The CDR3 sequence is 19 residues long. Running of the assay took place at deep level. Libraries were prepared by immunoSEQ multiplex PCR; TCRdb keeps only in-frame clonotypes and omits some of them. The sample carries some 2,500,000 clones, less than 95% recorded once. This clone came up once. Its antigen is still unknown. Healthy adults negative for HIV, lacking recent acute infections or vaccinations, served as donors. This clonotype was obtained from a man between 18 and 29 years old in good health. Some clones in this sample may be carry-over from other donors' samples. This chain links TRBV4-1 with TRBJ1-5; D is undetermined. What was sequenced was naive CD4+ T cells from PBMCs. Noted subset: CD45RA+ positively selected. DNA of the CDR3: TGCGCCAGCAGCCAAGATCTCGCACTACCAACTTATAGCAATCAGCCCCAGCATTTT. As protein: CASSQDLALPTYSNQPQHF.